The rows below give T cell receptor beta chains drawn from one sample of a study of blood T cells in healthy people across ages. TCRdb processed the 5' RACE reads anew with MiXCR; each CDR3 protein has one entry. The sample holds around 1.5 million distinct CDR3 sequences, approximately 42% seen once. Sequencing input: blood. Source of these receptors: a woman between 18 and 29 years old in good health. Both conserved end residues are trimmed from each CDR3. The order of the fields is J gene, V gene, clone size, CDR3 protein. Some rows have no size entry. The others give once, few or many, or a class for an expanded clone.

j_call: TRBJ2-5; v_call: TRBV3-1; clone_size: -; cdr3_aa: ASSQVPGASGSKEQY
j_call: TRBJ1-1; v_call: TRBV6-1; clone_size: -; cdr3_aa: ASSDHLTLNTEAF
j_call: TRBJ1-1; v_call: TRBV5-1; clone_size: few; cdr3_aa: ASRTTGALGTTEAF
j_call: TRBJ1-2; v_call: TRBV7-2; clone_size: few; cdr3_aa: ASRRTGGLYGYT
j_call: TRBJ2-7; v_call: TRBV12-3/TRBV12-4; clone_size: -; cdr3_aa: ASSAPVYRNEQY
j_call: TRBJ2-6; v_call: TRBV10-3; clone_size: many; cdr3_aa: AIPGEPRSGANVLT
j_call: TRBJ2-7; v_call: TRBV3-1; clone_size: few; cdr3_aa: ASSPHGTAYEQY
j_call: TRBJ2-7; v_call: TRBV7-9; clone_size: -; cdr3_aa: ASSFSDRTYEQY
j_call: TRBJ2-5; v_call: TRBV20-1; clone_size: -; cdr3_aa: SARVWGPKETQY
j_call: TRBJ2-4; v_call: TRBV11-2; clone_size: -; cdr3_aa: ASAAWAKKGEAQY
j_call: TRBJ2-3; v_call: TRBV28; clone_size: -; cdr3_aa: ANSFADTQY
j_call: TRBJ2-1; v_call: TRBV10-3; clone_size: -; cdr3_aa: AISDLAGHSYTEQF
j_call: TRBJ2-7; v_call: TRBV29-1; clone_size: few; cdr3_aa: SAMWDRGYEQY
j_call: TRBJ2-6; v_call: TRBV30; clone_size: -; cdr3_aa: AWIISGANVLT
j_call: TRBJ2-2; v_call: TRBV20-1; clone_size: once; cdr3_aa: SARELDRGITGELF
j_call: TRBJ2-7; v_call: TRBV7-9; clone_size: -; cdr3_aa: ASSPTGPEQY
j_call: TRBJ2-4; v_call: TRBV5-6; clone_size: -; cdr3_aa: ASSRWASLAKNIQY
j_call: TRBJ2-1; v_call: TRBV12-3/TRBV12-4; clone_size: -; cdr3_aa: ASSLIGRDREQF
j_call: TRBJ2-3; v_call: TRBV4-1; clone_size: few; cdr3_aa: ASSQVLAGITDTQY
j_call: TRBJ2-3; v_call: TRBV2; clone_size: many; cdr3_aa: AGSGTDTQY
j_call: TRBJ1-3; v_call: TRBV6-6; clone_size: -; cdr3_aa: ASSYGGETGNTIY
j_call: TRBJ2-3; v_call: TRBV3-1; clone_size: few; cdr3_aa: ASSQDDGSFNTQY
j_call: TRBJ1-6; v_call: TRBV28; clone_size: few; cdr3_aa: ASSLGGPETNSPLH
j_call: TRBJ2-4; v_call: TRBV10-2; clone_size: -; cdr3_aa: ASSDDGRMAKNIQY
j_call: TRBJ2-5; v_call: TRBV3-1; clone_size: few; cdr3_aa: ASSPTSREQY